The rows below give T cell receptor beta chains drawn from one sample of a study of control samples from healthy donors and cancer patients. Clones were read by immunoSEQ multiplex PCR, and TCRdb kept only the in-frame ones, dropping some. The profile covers over 200,000 clones, with more than 65% appearing a single time and 10% to 15% taken by the ten largest. The material sequenced was PBMCs. The receptors originated from a woman in her fifties or sixties with lung cancer. Both conserved end residues are part of each CDR3. Each record gives: V gene, J gene, clone size, D gene, CDR3 DNA, CDR3 protein. The D gene is left open where the match is weak. Some rows mark clone size as missing; the rest say once, few, many or name a class of expanded clone.

v_call: TRBV2; j_call: TRBJ1-6; clone_size: -; d_call: -; cdr3_nt: TGTGCCAGCAGACCTCTTAGGGTACAGAATTCACCCCTCCACTTT; cdr3_aa: CASRPLRVQNSPLHF
v_call: TRBV30; j_call: TRBJ2-1; clone_size: -; d_call: TRBD2; cdr3_nt: TGTGCCTGGAGTGTACTTGTTCACAGCGGGAGTGCCAATGAGCAGTTCTTC; cdr3_aa: CAWSVLVHSGSANEQFF
v_call: TRBV14; j_call: TRBJ2-3; clone_size: -; d_call: TRBD2; cdr3_nt: TGTGCCAGCAGCCAACTTGGGGGGGCAGATACGCAGTATTTT; cdr3_aa: CASSQLGGADTQYF
v_call: TRBV4-1; j_call: TRBJ2-3; clone_size: -; d_call: -; cdr3_nt: TGCGCCAGCAGCTGGGTCACAGATACGCAGTATTTT; cdr3_aa: CASSWVTDTQYF
v_call: TRBV9; j_call: TRBJ2-7; clone_size: -; d_call: -; cdr3_nt: TGTGCCTCGTCGGGAGGGGGCGGATACGAGCAGTACTTC; cdr3_aa: CASSGGGGYEQYF
v_call: TRBV15; j_call: TRBJ1-6; clone_size: -; d_call: TRBD1; cdr3_nt: TGTGCCACCAGCAGAGATGGAACAGGGGATTCACCCCTCCACTTT; cdr3_aa: CATSRDGTGDSPLHF
v_call: TRBV10-1; j_call: TRBJ2-1; clone_size: few; d_call: -; cdr3_nt: TGCGCCAGAATACCACGGGGGGCATGGTACAATGAGCAGTTCTTC; cdr3_aa: CARIPRGAWYNEQFF
v_call: TRBV9; j_call: TRBJ1-2; clone_size: -; d_call: TRBD1; cdr3_nt: TGTGCCAGCAGCGTAGCCGGGACAGGGGGCTTCTATGGCTACACCTTC; cdr3_aa: CASSVAGTGGFYGYTF
v_call: TRBV7-9; j_call: TRBJ2-1; clone_size: once; d_call: -; cdr3_nt: TGTGCCAGCAGCACGACGGCCGCGGATCATGAGCAGTTCTTC; cdr3_aa: CASSTTAADHEQFF
v_call: TRBV27; j_call: TRBJ1-3; clone_size: -; d_call: -; cdr3_nt: TGTGCCAGCAGTTTAACCCCGGGACGTAGCTCTGGAAACACCATATATTTT; cdr3_aa: CASSLTPGRSSGNTIYF
v_call: TRBV2; j_call: TRBJ2-7; clone_size: -; d_call: -; cdr3_nt: TGTGCCAGCAGCGAGGGGAGCTATACCTACGAGCAGTACTTC; cdr3_aa: CASSEGSYTYEQYF
v_call: TRBV6-5; j_call: TRBJ1-3; clone_size: -; d_call: -; cdr3_nt: TGTGCCAGCAGTTATGACAGCTCAACTGGAAACACCATATATTTT; cdr3_aa: CASSYDSSTGNTIYF
v_call: TRBV5-1; j_call: TRBJ2-1; clone_size: -; d_call: -; cdr3_nt: TGCGCCAGCAGCGGGACGGGTTCCTACAATGAGCAGTTCTTC; cdr3_aa: CASSGTGSYNEQFF
v_call: TRBV5-4; j_call: TRBJ1-1; clone_size: -; d_call: -; cdr3_nt: TGTGCCAGCAGCTCGCGTGGAGGGTGGAGGACTGAAGCTTTCTTT; cdr3_aa: CASSSRGGWRTEAFF
v_call: TRBV11-1; j_call: TRBJ2-1; clone_size: -; d_call: TRBD2; cdr3_nt: TGTGCCAGTCAAGCTGGTGGGACTAGTTTAAATGAGCAGTTCTTC; cdr3_aa: CASQAGGTSLNEQFF
v_call: TRBV19; j_call: TRBJ2-3; clone_size: -; d_call: -; cdr3_nt: TGTGCCAGTAGTATCGTCAACACAGATACGCAGTATTTT; cdr3_aa: CASSIVNTDTQYF
v_call: TRBV6-2/TRBV6-3; j_call: TRBJ2-3; clone_size: -; d_call: TRBD2; cdr3_nt: TGTGCCAGCAGTTACTCGAGCGGGAGCTGGGCAGATACGCAGTATTTT; cdr3_aa: CASSYSSGSWADTQYF
v_call: TRBV19; j_call: TRBJ2-7; clone_size: -; d_call: TRBD2; cdr3_nt: TGTGCCAGTAGTTCCGGGACTAGCGGGAGGTCCTACGAGCAGTACTTC; cdr3_aa: CASSSGTSGRSYEQYF
v_call: TRBV3-1/TRBV3-2; j_call: TRBJ2-7; clone_size: -; d_call: -; cdr3_nt: TGTGCCAGCAGCCAAGTGGGCGGTTACGAGCAGTACTTC; cdr3_aa: CASSQVGGYEQYF
v_call: TRBV28; j_call: TRBJ2-7; clone_size: few; d_call: -; cdr3_nt: TGTGCCAGTCACATAAGGGACGAGCAGTACTTC; cdr3_aa: CASHIRDEQYF
v_call: TRBV28; j_call: TRBJ2-3; clone_size: -; d_call: TRBD2; cdr3_nt: TGTGCCACCTCTACGAGCGGGAGGAGAGATACGCAGTATTTT; cdr3_aa: CATSTSGRRDTQYF
v_call: TRBV3-1/TRBV3-2; j_call: TRBJ2-1; clone_size: -; d_call: TRBD2; cdr3_nt: TGTGCCAGCAGCCAAGATTCAGCGGGAGGGCCCCACAATGAGCAGTTCTTC; cdr3_aa: CASSQDSAGGPHNEQFF
v_call: TRBV28; j_call: TRBJ1-1; clone_size: once; d_call: -; cdr3_nt: TGTGCCAGCAGCCTACCTACGGGGCACGGAAACACTGAAGCTTTCTTT; cdr3_aa: CASSLPTGHGNTEAFF
v_call: TRBV5-1; j_call: TRBJ2-7; clone_size: -; d_call: -; cdr3_nt: TGCGCCAGCAGCGTGAATCCACAGGGATTCTACGAGCAGTACTTC; cdr3_aa: CASSVNPQGFYEQYF
v_call: TRBV4-1; j_call: TRBJ1-1; clone_size: -; d_call: TRBD1; cdr3_nt: TGCGCCAGCAGCCTACGGACAGGACTGAACACTGAAGCTTTCTTT; cdr3_aa: CASSLRTGLNTEAFF
v_call: TRBV5-1; j_call: TRBJ2-2; clone_size: -; d_call: -; cdr3_nt: TGCGCCAGCAGGGAGGGGGGAGAGAACACCGGGGAGCTGTTTTTT; cdr3_aa: CASREGGENTGELFF
v_call: TRBV5-1; j_call: TRBJ1-1; clone_size: -; d_call: TRBD1; cdr3_nt: TGCGCCAGCAGTCGAACGGGGACAGGGAAGAGTACTGAAGCTTTCTTT; cdr3_aa: CASSRTGTGKSTEAFF
v_call: TRBV5-1; j_call: TRBJ2-1; clone_size: -; d_call: -; cdr3_nt: TGCGCCAGCAGCTTGAGGGCTAGCTCCTACAATGAGCAGTTCTTC; cdr3_aa: CASSLRASSYNEQFF
v_call: TRBV3-1/TRBV3-2; j_call: TRBJ1-1; clone_size: -; d_call: -; cdr3_nt: TGTGCCAGCAGCCAAGATTGGGGGGGGAACACTGAAGCTTTCTTT; cdr3_aa: CASSQDWGGNTEAFF
v_call: TRBV29-1; j_call: TRBJ2-3; clone_size: -; d_call: -; cdr3_nt: TGCAGCGTTGCGATATTGAGGCCGCCCGCCCCAGATACGCAGTATTTT; cdr3_aa: CSVAILRPPAPDTQYF
v_call: TRBV4-2; j_call: TRBJ2-7; clone_size: -; d_call: -; cdr3_nt: TGTGCCAGCAGACCTGACAGGGAGGTATCCTACGAGCAGTACTTC; cdr3_aa: CASRPDREVSYEQYF
v_call: TRBV7-2; j_call: TRBJ2-1; clone_size: -; d_call: TRBD2; cdr3_nt: TGTGCCAGCAGCATTTTAGCGGGGGGGCAGTTCTTC; cdr3_aa: CASSILAGGQFF
v_call: TRBV3-1/TRBV3-2; j_call: TRBJ1-4; clone_size: -; d_call: -; cdr3_nt: TGTGCCAGCAGCCTTTGGACCCAAACTAATGAAAAACTGTTTTTT; cdr3_aa: CASSLWTQTNEKLFF
v_call: TRBV5-1; j_call: TRBJ2-3; clone_size: -; d_call: TRBD2; cdr3_nt: TGCGCCAGCACCTCCACCTTGGGACTAGCGGGGGGGGATACGCAGTATTTT; cdr3_aa: CASTSTLGLAGGDTQYF
v_call: TRBV20-1; j_call: TRBJ1-1; clone_size: once; d_call: -; cdr3_nt: TGCAGTGTGGGGGGTGACACTGAAGCTTTCTTT; cdr3_aa: CSVGGDTEAFF
v_call: TRBV7-9; j_call: TRBJ1-1; clone_size: -; d_call: -; cdr3_nt: TGTGCCAGCAGCCCCCAGCCGGGTGGTGAAGCTTTCTTT; cdr3_aa: CASSPQPGGEAFF
v_call: TRBV15; j_call: TRBJ2-7; clone_size: -; d_call: -; cdr3_nt: TGTGCCACCAGCCGACGGGGACTTGCACCTGACGAGCAGTACTTC; cdr3_aa: CATSRRGLAPDEQYF
v_call: TRBV19; j_call: TRBJ2-1; clone_size: -; d_call: TRBD1; cdr3_nt: TGTGCCAGTAGCAGGGGAGCCGGGACAGCGGCCTACAATGAGCAGTTCTTC; cdr3_aa: CASSRGAGTAAYNEQFF
v_call: TRBV29-1; j_call: TRBJ1-3; clone_size: -; d_call: -; cdr3_nt: TGCAGCGGATACAGCCCCGGTGAGGGAAACACCATATATTTT; cdr3_aa: CSGYSPGEGNTIYF
v_call: TRBV24-1; j_call: TRBJ2-5; clone_size: -; d_call: -; cdr3_nt: TGTGCCACCAGTGATTTTGTAAAAGGGTCGGGGGAGACCCAGTACTTC; cdr3_aa: CATSDFVKGSGETQYF
v_call: TRBV5-1; j_call: TRBJ2-1; clone_size: -; d_call: -; cdr3_nt: TGCGCCAGCAGCTTGGTTCGGATCGAAGTGTACAATGAGCAGTTCTTC; cdr3_aa: CASSLVRIEVYNEQFF
v_call: TRBV5-5; j_call: TRBJ2-7; clone_size: -; d_call: TRBD2; cdr3_nt: TGTGCCAGCAGCTTGGGACTAGCGGCAGCGTACGAGCAGTACTTC; cdr3_aa: CASSLGLAAAYEQYF
v_call: TRBV19; j_call: TRBJ1-5; clone_size: -; d_call: TRBD1; cdr3_nt: TGTGCCAGTAGTACATCGACAGGGTTTAGCAATCAGCCCCAGCATTTT; cdr3_aa: CASSTSTGFSNQPQHF
v_call: TRBV6-5; j_call: TRBJ1-1; clone_size: -; d_call: -; cdr3_nt: TGTGCCAGCAGTATTAGCCCAGTGGGGGGAACTGAAGCTTTCTTT; cdr3_aa: CASSISPVGGTEAFF
v_call: TRBV29-1; j_call: TRBJ1-1; clone_size: -; d_call: -; cdr3_nt: TGCAGCGTTGCTACGGGGGCAGGTGAAGCTTTCTTT; cdr3_aa: CSVATGAGEAFF
v_call: TRBV5-1; j_call: TRBJ1-1; clone_size: -; d_call: -; cdr3_nt: TGCGCCAGCAGCTTGTTTGCCGGGAATGAAGCTTTCTTT; cdr3_aa: CASSLFAGNEAFF
v_call: TRBV5-3; j_call: TRBJ2-3; clone_size: -; d_call: TRBD1; cdr3_nt: TGTGCCAGAAGCTTCAGTTCATCCGGGCAGGGGGGCACAGATACGCAGTATTTT; cdr3_aa: CARSFSSSGQGGTDTQYF
v_call: TRBV7-2; j_call: TRBJ1-5; clone_size: -; d_call: -; cdr3_nt: TGTGCCAGCAGCGTACAGAATCAGCCCCAGCATTTT; cdr3_aa: CASSVQNQPQHF
v_call: TRBV7-8; j_call: TRBJ2-7; clone_size: few; d_call: -; cdr3_nt: TGTGCCAGCAGCTTAGTCCCACAGGGAAGGGGCGAGCAGTACTTC; cdr3_aa: CASSLVPQGRGEQYF
v_call: TRBV28; j_call: TRBJ1-5; clone_size: -; d_call: TRBD1; cdr3_nt: TGTGCCAGCAGTTTACTCAGGGGGGGACAGCCCCAGCATTTT; cdr3_aa: CASSLLRGGQPQHF
v_call: TRBV7-9; j_call: TRBJ2-1; clone_size: once; d_call: -; cdr3_nt: TGTGCCAGCAGCTTGTTTAACCGCAGGCAGTCCAATGAGCAGTTCTTC; cdr3_aa: CASSLFNRRQSNEQFF
v_call: TRBV5-4; j_call: TRBJ1-6; clone_size: -; d_call: -; cdr3_nt: TGTGCCAGCAGGGGCAGGCCGGATTCACCCCTCCACTTT; cdr3_aa: CASRGRPDSPLHF
v_call: TRBV6-2/TRBV6-3; j_call: TRBJ2-1; clone_size: -; d_call: -; cdr3_nt: TGTGCCAGCAGTTACTCGGGCAATGAGCAGTTCTTC; cdr3_aa: CASSYSGNEQFF